These 17 T cell receptor beta chains were all obtained from the same sample, sequenced in a study of molecular identifiers for immune sequencing clone quantification (dated by TCRdb to about 2018). The library came from PCR. This sample was sequenced with a NextSeq 500. TCRdb reworked the public reads: Q25 trimming with fastp, MiXCR clone assembly, productive beta chains retained. A single entry per CDR3 protein holds the most common genes and DNA from its merged rows. The sample data list about 630,000 distinct CDR3 sequences, and about 25% of these were observed just once. Roughly 0.83% of the sample is taken by the ten largest. The specimen sequenced was naive CD8+ T cells from blood, with Jurkat cell RNA spiked in. In the paper's terms, the cell subset or site label means: FACS-sorted CD8+CD4-CCR7+CD45RA+ naive T cells. These receptors were obtained from a human donor in good health. Some libraries in this study had Jurkat cell RNA spiked in.

In this sample, this clonotype turned up many times. The chain combines TRBV6-2 or TRBV6-3 with TRBJ1-4, with D unresolved. With 4 bases removed from V and 5 bases from J, the gap between germline ends came to 2 bases. Germline V gene data show CDR1 as MNHEY and CDR2 as SVGEGT. The CDR3 runs to 11 residues. As DNA, the CDR3 is TGTGCCAGCAGTTCCAATGAAAAACTGTTTTTT. Translating gives CASSSNEKLFF.

This clonotype occurred a few times. The rearrangement links TRBV27 to TRBJ1-6; D gene uncertain. V lost 10 bases, J lost 0 bases, and 13 bases lay in between. Looked up from germline, CDR1 is MNHEY and CDR2 is SMNVEV (reference sequence). The CDR3 length is 15 residues. The chain's CDR3 is CATSPRSSYNSPLHF. Here the CDR3 DNA reads TGTGCCACCTCTCCAAGGAGCTCCTATAATTCACCCCTCCACTTT.

This clonotype was recorded many times. The chain employs TRBV15 and TRBJ2-5; maybe TRBD2 (6 bases). The CDR3 spans 13 residues. V shed 3 bases and J shed 6 bases, with 11 bases lying between them. In germline, CDR1 is LNHNV, CDR2 YYDKDF (reference sequence). DNA of the CDR3: TGTGCCACCAGCAGGGGACTTGAGAAGACCCAGTACTTC. Translating gives CATSRGLEKTQYF.

The count of this clonotype is one. At one boundary the junction diverges from the germline segment, which might be a read error. This chain joins TRBV7-9 and TRBJ2-7; D gene uncertain. This CDR3 contains 15 residues. Germline V CDR1 and CDR2: SEHNR, FQNEAQ (reference sequence). In DNA form, the CDR3 reads TGTGCCAGCAGCCCCGGGCCAGTCAGCTCCTACGGGCAGTGCTTC. Encoded protein: CASSPGPVSSYGQCF.

Turning to this clonotype: This is likely a read error, given that the CDR3 carries no conserved phenylalanine or tryptophan at its end. The chain joins TRBV7-2 to TRBJ2-3; TRBD2 is a possible D gene (6 bases). Germline V gene data show CDR1 as SGHTA and CDR2 as FQGNSA. Trimming pared 1 base from V and 0 bases from J, leaving 11 bases between. The CDR3 consists of 16 residues. Here the CDR3 DNA reads TGTGCCAGCAGCTTAGATCTGGGGGGTAGCACAGATACGCAGTATCTT. This sequence encodes CASSLDLGGSTDTQYL.

For this clonotype: The CDR3 does not close with the conserved phenylalanine or tryptophan, likely indicating a read error. The chain carries TRBV9 and TRBJ1-1; the match to TRBD1 covers 7 bases. Losses at the gene ends were 3 bases for V and 5 bases for J; bases not matched to a gene: 13. CDR1 is SGDLS and CDR2 is YYNGEE in the germline V gene. This CDR3 contains 16 residues. The CDR3 here is CASSGGGGAGMTEAFL. The CDR3 DNA follows: TGTGCCAGCAGCGGGGGAGGGGGCGCGGGTATGACTGAAGCTTTCTTA.

This clonotype appeared many times. V gene TRBV7-2 combines with J gene TRBJ2-7; D perhaps matches TRBD1 (5 bases). Trimming took 1 base from V and 7 from J, leaving 14 bases between them. This CDR3 has 14 amino acids. Germline V lookup: CDR1 SGHTA, CDR2 FQGNSA. The CDR3 region is CASSLVAGKEEQYF. The DNA for the CDR3 is TGTGCCAGCAGCTTAGTTGCAGGGAAAGAGGAGCAGTACTTC.

This clonotype was observed a handful of times. This sequence joins TRBV3-1 and TRBJ1-1; D possibly corresponds to TRBD1 (5 bases). Trimming cost V 5 bases and J 3 bases, with 13 bases left between them. Germline assignment: CDR1 LGHDT and CDR2 YNNKEL (reference sequence). The CDR3 has 14 amino acids. CDR3 nucleotide sequence: TGTGCCAGCAGCTATGGGACCTCAGACACTGAAGCTTTCTTT. Translation: CASSYGTSDTEAFF.

This chain's CDR3 is CASSYRSSSYEQYF. CDR3 coding DNA: TGTGCCAGCAGTTACAGGTCTAGCTCCTACGAGCAGTACTTC. The genes are TRBV6-5 and TRBJ2-7, with D unresolved. The CDR3 runs to 14 residues. Trimming pared 2 bases from V and 0 bases from J, leaving 8 bases between. Per the germline V gene, CDR1 is MNHEY and CDR2 is SVGAGI.

This clonotype came up many times. J is TRBJ1-1 and V is TRBV28, with 7 bases identical to TRBD1. This CDR3 region has 18 residues. Germline CDR1 reads MDHEN; CDR2 reads SYDVKM. J gave up 0 bases and V 5 bases, and 15 bases lay outside the gene matches. The CDR3 DNA sequence: TGTGCCAGCAGTAGAAATGACAGGGCTGTAGGGATGAACACTGAAGCTTTCTTT. This translates into CASSRNDRAVGMNTEAFF.

Only a few counts were recorded for this clonotype. V usage is TRBV7-9 and J usage is TRBJ1-2, with D possibly matching TRBD1 (5 bases). The CDR3 is made up of 15 amino acids. Germline V gives CDR1 SEHNR, CDR2 FQNEAQ (reference sequence). Trimming took off 7 bases at V and 4 bases at J, with 19 bases between the two ends. This CDR3 is CASTHPWGIGYGYTF. The CDR3 DNA reads TGTGCCAGCACCCATCCTTGGGGGATTGGCTATGGCTACACCTTC.

Of note for this clonotype: This may be a read error, as it is one base from a much larger clone. The V gene is TRBV29-1, the J gene TRBJ2-3; possible D gene TRBD1, 6 bases. V lost 0 bases to trimming and J lost 2 bases, with 21 bases between them. The CDR3 has 18 residues. Germline V gene lookup returns CDR1 SQVTM and CDR2 ANQGSEA. The CDR3 bases are TGCAGCGTTGAAGATGTTTCTCAGGGGTGGGGATTCACAGATACGCAGTATTTT. It encodes CSVEDVSQGWGFTDTQYF.

The genes are TRBV28 and TRBJ2-3; 9 bases align to TRBD2. There are 17 residues in the CDR3. Germline V gene data show CDR1 as MDHEN and CDR2 as SYDVKM. V lost 3 bases, J lost 2 bases, and 9 bases stayed unmatched. CDR3 coding DNA: TGTGCCAGCAGTTTCTTAGCGGGAGATCGGTTCACAGATACGCAGTATTTT. Residues: CASSFLAGDRFTDTQYF.

This clonotype was detected only a few times. Sequence at one end of the junction differs from germline and may be a read error. The chain links TRBV15 to TRBJ2-5; 7 nucleotides agree with TRBD1. CDR3 size: 15 residues. CDR1 and CDR2 from the germline V gene are LNHNV and YYDKDF (reference sequence). CDR3 DNA sequence: TGTGCCACCAGCAGACAGACAGGGTACCAAGAGACCCAGTGCTTC. Its protein product is CATSRQTGYQETQCF.

V usage is TRBV7-8 and J usage is TRBJ2-7, with a tentative D call TRBD2 (5 bases). CDR1 and CDR2 (germline): SGHVS, FQNEAQ. CDR3 size: 14 residues. Trimming took 3 bases from V and 6 from J, leaving 15 bases between them. The CDR3 bases are TGTGCCAGCAGCTTGTTGGAGGACTCCAGCGAGCAGTACTTC. It specifies CASSLLEDSSEQYF.

V usage is TRBV4-1 and J usage is TRBJ2-1; D may correspond to TRBD1 or TRBD2 (5 bases each). This CDR3 has 16 amino acids. The V end lost 5 bases, the J end lost 7 bases, and 21 bases lay between the germline ends. CDR1 is MGHRA, CDR2 YSYEKL, per germline. DNA for the CDR3: TGCGCCAGCAGCACCTCTAGGGGAGTTGGTGTGAATGAGCAGTTCTTC. Translated: CASSTSRGVGVNEQFF.

Of note for this clonotype: A much larger clone differs by one base, so this may be a read error. The chain links TRBV7-9 to TRBJ1-1; TRBD1 aligns across 8 bases. The CDR3 covers 13 residues. Germline CDR1 is SEHNR and CDR2 is FQNEAQ (reference sequence). CDR3 protein: CASSHGQGAEALF. The CDR3 bases are TGTGCCAGCAGCCACGGACAGGGAGCTGAAGCTCTCTTT.